The 21 T cell receptor beta chains below all came from one sample that was sequenced in a study of Tregs in tolerant kidney transplant recipients. TCRdb keeps only in-frame clones here, not all; method: immunoSEQ multiplex PCR. This sample has 55,000 to 75,000 clones, with more than 70% found just once. Recipients received nonmyeloablative bone marrow transplants from related graft donors, with transient mixed chimerism. Material: CD4+ T cells from blood (PBMCs), obtained 6 months after the transplant. These receptors were collected from a human patient who received a combined kidney and bone marrow transplant. The graft donor may account for some of the T cells.

The V call is TRBV9, the J call TRBJ2-1; 7 nucleotides line up with TRBD1. There are 14 residues in the CDR3. The germline V gene encodes CDR1 SGDLS and CDR2 YYNGEE. J was trimmed by 6 bases and V by 4 bases; bases with no gene match: 7. CDR3 loop: CASSPTSGGNEQFF. The CDR3 nucleotides are TGTGCCAGCAGCCCAACATCAGGGGGCAATGAGCAGTTCTTC.

V is TRBV4-1 and J is TRBJ2-5; 9 bases are a match to TRBD2. Germline V gene data show CDR1 as MGHRA and CDR2 as YSYEKL. V was clipped by 5 bases and J by 1 base; unmatched bases: 5. The CDR3 contains 15 residues. The CDR3 DNA is TGCGCCAGCAGCAGGTTAGCGGGGGTCCAAGAGACCCAGTACTTC. Its protein is CASSRLAGVQETQYF.

Only a few counts were recorded for this clone. The chain couples TRBV19 to TRBJ1-3, with D perhaps TRBD1 (6 bases). This CDR3 has 16 amino acids. Germline values: CDR1 LNHDA, CDR2 SQIVND (reference sequence). The V end was cut by 6 bases, the J end by 0 bases, with 15 bases between. The CDR3 spells CASSLQGLYSGNTIYF. The CDR3 nucleotides read TGTGCCAGTAGCCTACAGGGTCTTTACTCTGGAAACACCATATATTTT.

This rearrangement joins TRBV7-2 to TRBJ1-4; 7 bases align to TRBD1. The V gene end was trimmed by 6 bases and the J gene end by 4 bases; junction bases not matched to a gene: 14. This CDR3 has 17 amino acids. CDR1 SGHTA and CDR2 FQGNSA come from the germline V gene. The CDR3 loop reads CASSLIVAGGYNEKLFF. CDR3 nucleotide sequence: TGTGCCAGCAGTCTGATTGTCGCAGGGGGTTATAATGAAAAACTGTTTTTT.

The chain couples TRBV15 to TRBJ2-7; possibly TRBD2 for D (5 bases). The germline V gene encodes CDR1 LNHNV and CDR2 YYDKDF (reference sequence). The CDR3 is made up of 16 amino acids. V lost 0 bases and J lost 8, with 20 bases in between. DNA for the CDR3: TGTGCCACCAGCAGAGAAACGACTAACGCCGGCCCTAAGCAGTACTTC. Encoded protein: CATSRETTNAGPKQYF.

The gene calls are TRBV29-1 and TRBJ2-7; the D gene is possibly TRBD1 (5 bases). Germline CDR1 reads SQVTM; CDR2 reads ANQGSEA. The CDR3 has 12 residues. The V end was cut by 8 bases, the J end by 2 bases, with 13 bases between. The CDR3 nucleotides read TGCAGCTTCCAGACAGCCACCTACGAGCAGTACTTC. This translates into CSFQTATYEQYF.

The chain uses TRBV5-1 and TRBJ2-4, with 7 bases lining up with TRBD1. Germline CDR1 SGHRS, CDR2 YFSETQ. V dropped 0 bases and J dropped 1; count of bases not matched to a gene: 7. There are 17 residues in the CDR3. CDR3 nucleotides: TGCGCCAGCAGCTTGGTTCAGGGGGACATGGCCAAAAACATTCAGTACTTC. Translation gives CASSLVQGDMAKNIQYF.

The chain links TRBV7-5 to TRBJ1-5; the DNA was not used to check the table's D call, TRBD1. TRBV7-5 is a pseudogene locus. The CDR3 totals 20 residues. The CDR3 nucleotides read TGTGTCAGAAGCAAACCCAATACAGGGAGCGGCGTAGGTAGCAATCAGCCCCAGCATTTT. Amino acid sequence: CVRSKPNTGSGVGSNQPQHF.

The chain carries TRBV7-3 and TRBJ2-5; a possible D gene is TRBD1 (6 bases). Trimming pared 5 bases from V and 1 base from J, leaving 14 bases between. The CDR3 extends over 15 amino acids. Germline CDR1 SGHTA, CDR2 FQGTGA. The DNA for the CDR3 is TGTGCCAGCAGCCTCCGCCCAGGGGCCCAAGAGACCCAGTACTTC. This encodes CASSLRPGAQETQYF.

This chain links TRBV4-1 with TRBJ1-6; D unresolved. V lost 0 bases to trimming and J lost 2 bases, with 11 bases between them. CDR1 MGHRA and CDR2 YSYEKL come from the germline V gene. This CDR3 comprises 17 residues. This CDR3 is CASSQDLAPTYNSPLHF. The DNA of the CDR3 is TGCGCCAGCAGCCAAGATTTGGCACCGACCTATAATTCACCCCTCCACTTT.

V usage is TRBV18 and J usage is TRBJ2-6; 7 positions match TRBD2. Germline CDR1 reads KGHSH; CDR2 reads LQKENI. The CDR3 covers 19 residues. Losses at the gene ends were 4 bases for V and 0 bases for J; bases not matched to a gene: 12. The CDR3 DNA is TGTGCCAGCTCACGAACCACGGGGGAGGGGTACTCTGGGGCCAACGTCCTGACTTTC. Protein product: CASSRTTGEGYSGANVLTF.

The chain employs TRBV30 and TRBJ2-7; D call uncertain. The germline gives CDR1 GTSNPN, CDR2 SVGIG (reference sequence). The V end lost 0 bases, the J end lost 5 bases, and 11 bases lay between the germline ends. This CDR3 spans 13 amino acids. This CDR3 is CAWSVLQDHEQYF. CDR3 bases: TGTGCCTGGAGTGTACTACAAGACCACGAGCAGTACTTC.

This sequence joins TRBV29-1 and TRBJ2-2, with D perhaps TRBD1 (6 bases). Germline CDR1 reads SQVTM; CDR2 reads ANQGSEA. With 4 bases removed from V and 6 bases from J, the gap between germline ends came to 15 bases. This CDR3 is built from 14 residues. This CDR3 reads CSVVHTGKAGELFF. CDR3 nucleotides: TGCAGCGTTGTTCACACAGGGAAGGCCGGGGAGCTGTTTTTT.

CDR3 sequence: CASSLDVPSGVSYNEQFF. The CDR3 bases are TGTGCCAGCAGCTTAGACGTTCCTAGCGGGGTTTCCTACAATGAGCAGTTCTTC. This chain uses TRBV7-6 with TRBJ2-1; 9 nucleotides agree with TRBD2. This CDR3 comprises 18 residues. Germline CDR1 is SGHVS and CDR2 is FNYEAQ. V trimming: 1 base; J trimming: 1 base; junction bases outside the gene matches: 8. The full variable domain, its missing parts supplied by reference TRBV7-6 and TRBJ2-1, is GAGVSQSPRYKVTKRGQDVALRCDPISGHVSLYWYRQALGQGPEFLTYFNYEAQQDKSGLPNDRFSAERPEGSISTLTIQRTEQRDSAMYRCASSLDVPSGVSYNEQFFGPGTRLTVL.

The chain links TRBV29-1 to TRBJ1-2; 8 bases map to TRBD1. Germline loops: CDR1 SQVTM, CDR2 ANQGSEA. The V and J ends lost 7 bases and 5 bases, in that order; junction bases with no gene match: 6. The CDR3 sequence is 12 residues long. CDR3 protein: CSAKTGGYGYTF. DNA for the CDR3: TGCAGCGCCAAAACAGGGGGATATGGCTACACCTTC.

V is TRBV5-1 and J is TRBJ2-3; TRBD1 aligns across 10 bases. V shed 4 bases, J shed 4 bases, and the junction held 9 bases outside the gene matches. Germline V gene data show CDR1 as SGHRS and CDR2 as YFSETQ. CDR3 length equals 16 residues. CDR3 nucleotide sequence: TGCGCCAGCAGCCTGGGGGGGACAGGGGACCCAGATACGCAGTATTTT. Translation gives CASSLGGTGDPDTQYF.

This chain links TRBV10-3 with TRBJ1-1; 7 bases are shared with TRBD1. The V gene's germline CDR1 is ENHRY and CDR2 SYGVKD. The CDR3 length is 13 residues. Trimming cost V 6 bases and J 1 base; bases outside gene matches: 2. As DNA, the CDR3 is TGTGCCATCAGCGGGGACAGGAACACTGAAGCTTTCTTT. This encodes CAISGDRNTEAFF.

This clone has a handful of counts. In DNA, the CDR3 is TGTGCCAGCAGTGCCGGTATCCGGGACAGAGAAACCTACGAGCAGTACTTC. Amino acid sequence: CASSAGIRDRETYEQYF. V is TRBV2 and J is TRBJ2-7; 7 bases are shared with TRBD1. Trimming at V came to 4 bases and at J to 2 bases, leaving 14 bases not matched to a gene. CDR1 is SNHLY, CDR2 FYNNEI, per germline. The CDR3 is 17 amino acids.

This chain joins TRBV5-4 and TRBJ2-5; 7 nucleotides match TRBD2. The germline gives CDR1 SGHNT, CDR2 YYREEE (reference sequence). The CDR3 loop spans 14 amino acids. J gave up 5 bases and V 4 bases, and 8 bases lay outside the gene matches. The CDR3 region has the DNA TGTGCCAGCAGCCCCGGGCGGGAGCGGGAGACCCAGTACTTC. Protein sequence: CASSPGRERETQYF.

V and J are TRBV10-2 and TRBJ2-2; 9 nucleotides agree with TRBD2. The CDR3 runs 15 residues. V shed 6 bases and J 6 bases; nucleotides not matched to a gene: 8. Germline V gives CDR1 WSHSY, CDR2 SAAADI. The CDR3 sequence is CASRPLAGLAGELFF. The CDR3 DNA follows: TGCGCCAGCAGGCCTCTAGCGGGGTTGGCCGGGGAGCTGTTTTTT.

This chain uses TRBV7-9 with TRBJ2-7, with TRBD1 matching over 7 bases. The junction had 4 bases not matched to a gene; V was cut back by 3 bases and J by 5 bases. CDR1 is SEHNR, CDR2 FQNEAQ, per germline (reference sequence). The CDR3 is 13 residues long. The CDR3 bases are TGTGCCAGCAGCTTTGACAGGGACCACGAGCAGTACTTC. Translating gives CASSFDRDHEQYF.